This entry is about one T cell receptor beta chain. The antigen remains undetermined. Sample time point: week 47, end of study. The content of each vaccine dose was 300 ug of mutant IDH1 20-mer peptide, and topical imiquimod accompanied it. New astrocytomas of WHO grade 3 or 4 that were IDH1-mutant and ATRX-lost were found in the donors. Germline CDR1 reads SNHLY; CDR2 reads FYNNEI. This CDR3 comprises 17 residues. Trimming pared 6 bases from V and 4 bases from J, leaving 24 bases between. The entry originates in a study of a mutant IDH1 vaccine in newly diagnosed glioma. At the level of the study: Of treated patients, around 62% were men and roughly 38% women, averaging 40.4 years. Former treatment meant radiotherapy, temozolomide, or both; the majority had gotten both.

Study-wide results and limits: Altogether, around 93% of patients exhibited vaccine-induced immune responses.

Using immunoSEQ multiplex PCR, the repertoire was profiled, and TCRdb retains in-frame clones only, with some absent. The table lists tens of thousands of clones, roughly 87% of them singletons. The sample was PBMCs, taken from a glioma patient whose treatment included an IDH1 peptide vaccine. The rearrangement joins TRBV2 to TRBJ1-2, with D possibly matching TRBD1 (5 bases). The TCR was taken from a man aged 40-50 years with glioma. Some clones in this sample may be carry-over from other donors' samples. This CDR3 is CASSPVGGVAFGYGYTF. CDR3 bases: TGTGCCAGCAGCCCCGTTGGAGGGGTGGCCTTCGGCTATGGCTACACCTTC. The full variable domain, in which reference TRBV2 and TRBJ1-2 provide the parts outside the CDR3, is EPEVTQTPSHQVTQMGQEVILRCVPISNHLYFYWYRQILGQKVEFLVSFYNNEISEKSEIFDDQFSVERPDGSNFTLKIRSTKLEDSAMYFCASSPVGGVAFGYGYTFGSGTRLTVV.